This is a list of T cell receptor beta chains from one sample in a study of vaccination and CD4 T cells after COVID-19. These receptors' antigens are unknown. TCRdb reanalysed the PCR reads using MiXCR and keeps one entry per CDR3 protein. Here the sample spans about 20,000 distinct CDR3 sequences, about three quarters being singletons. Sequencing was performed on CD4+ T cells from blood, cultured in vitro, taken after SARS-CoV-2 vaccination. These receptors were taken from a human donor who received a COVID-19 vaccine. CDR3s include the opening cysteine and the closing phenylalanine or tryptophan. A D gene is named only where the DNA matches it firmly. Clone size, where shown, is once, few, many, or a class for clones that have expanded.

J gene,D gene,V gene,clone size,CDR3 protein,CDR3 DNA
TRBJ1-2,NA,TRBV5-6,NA,CAWTLGGGDNYGYTF,TGTGCCTGGACCCTAGGGGGAGGCGATAACTATGGCTACACCTTC
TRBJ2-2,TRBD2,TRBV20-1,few,CSAERLAGDANTGELFF,TGCAGTGCGGAGAGACTAGCGGGGGACGCGAACACCGGGGAGCTGTTTTTT
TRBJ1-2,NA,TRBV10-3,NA,CAISFGTADGYTF,TGTGCCATCAGCTTCGGGACCGCTGACGGCTACACCTTC
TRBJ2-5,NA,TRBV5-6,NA,CASSHRVGLQETQYF,TGTGCCAGCAGCCACAGGGTAGGGCTACAAGAGACCCAGTACTTC
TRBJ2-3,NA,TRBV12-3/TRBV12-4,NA,CASNSDWDTQYF,TGTGCCAGCAACTCCGACTGGGATACGCAGTATTTT
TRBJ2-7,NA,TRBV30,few,CAWSGTPTYEQYF,TGTGCCTGGAGTGGGACTCCAACCTACGAGCAGTACTTC
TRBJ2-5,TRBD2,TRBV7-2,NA,CASSSSGGARETQYF,TGTGCCAGCAGCTCTAGCGGGGGGGCTAGGGAGACCCAGTACTTC
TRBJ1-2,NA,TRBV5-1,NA,CASSIQHNYGYTF,TGCGCCAGCAGCATCCAACATAACTATGGCTACACCTTC
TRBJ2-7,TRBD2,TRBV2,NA,CASTGTSGGQQYF,TGTGCCAGCACCGGGACTAGCGGGGGGCAGCAGTACTTC
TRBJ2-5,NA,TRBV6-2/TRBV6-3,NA,CASLGLGGRIGETQYF,TGTGCCAGCTTGGGCCTGGGGGGCCGAATAGGAGAGACCCAGTACTTC
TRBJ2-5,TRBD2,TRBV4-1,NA,CASSQGGLAGGPTRETQYF,TGCGCCAGCAGCCAAGGAGGACTAGCGGGGGGGCCTACGCGGGAGACCCAGTACTTC
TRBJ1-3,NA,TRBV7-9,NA,CASSVDSSGNTIYF,TGTGCCAGCAGCGTGGACAGCTCTGGAAACACCATATATTTT
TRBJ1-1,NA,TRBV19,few,CASTQVMNTETFF,TGTGCCAGCACACAGGTTATGAACACTGAAACATTCTTT
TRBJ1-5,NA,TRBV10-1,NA,CASSGQINQPQHF,TGCGCCAGCAGTGGACAGATCAATCAGCCCCAGCATTTT
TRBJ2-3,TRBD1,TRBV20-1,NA,CSALQGGKDTQYF,TGCAGTGCTTTACAGGGGGGAAAGGATACGCAGTATTTT
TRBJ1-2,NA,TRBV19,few,CASSTDMISRYTF,TGTGCCAGTAGTACCGACATGATCTCTCGATACACCTTC
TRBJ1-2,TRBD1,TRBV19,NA,CASSIGTGEAGYTF,TGTGCCAGTAGTATCGGTACAGGGGAGGCGGGCTACACCTTC
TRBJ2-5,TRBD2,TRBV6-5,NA,CASSYSSGQLAGGPETQYF,TGTGCCAGCAGTTACTCGTCGGGACAACTAGCGGGGGGGCCGGAGACCCAGTACTTC
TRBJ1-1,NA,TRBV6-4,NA,CASSDSADSATEAFF,TGTGCCAGCAGTGACTCGGCGGACAGTGCCACTGAAGCTTTCTTT
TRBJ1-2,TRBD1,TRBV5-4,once,CASSLDFGDTGDDYGYTF,TGTGCCAGCAGCTTGGATTTCGGCGATACAGGGGACGACTATGGCTACACCTTC
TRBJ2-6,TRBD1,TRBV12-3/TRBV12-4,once,CASSFTGGGGANVLTF,TGTGCCAGCAGTTTCACAGGGGGCGGTGGGGCCAACGTCCTGACTTTC
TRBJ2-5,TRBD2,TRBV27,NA,CASSRTLAGEETQYF,TGTGCCAGCAGCAGGACTCTAGCGGGGGAAGAGACCCAGTACTTC
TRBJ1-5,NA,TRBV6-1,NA,CASSEAGQLPQHF,TGTGCCAGCAGTGAAGCGGGGCAATTGCCCCAGCATTTT
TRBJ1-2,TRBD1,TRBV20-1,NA,CSARGLWTGEYGYTF,TGCAGTGCTAGAGGGCTTTGGACAGGGGAATATGGCTACACCTTC
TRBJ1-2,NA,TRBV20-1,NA,CSAGAGTNYGYTF,TGCAGTGCTGGAGCAGGAACGAACTATGGCTACACCTTC
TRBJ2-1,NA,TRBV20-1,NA,CSARDLGAYNEQFF,TGCAGTGCTAGAGATCTAGGGGCCTACAATGAGCAGTTCTTC
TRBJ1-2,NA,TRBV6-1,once,CASSQRQDLGYTF,TGTGCCAGCAGTCAACGACAGGACCTGGGCTACACCTTC
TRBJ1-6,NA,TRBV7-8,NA,CASSPGVSMGSAVSSYNSPLHF,TGTGCCAGCAGCCCCGGGGTCTCTATGGGGTCGGCAGTGAGCTCCTATAATTCACCCCTCCACTTT
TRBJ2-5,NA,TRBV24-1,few,CATSDLQRGLETQYF,TGTGCCACCAGTGATTTGCAACGGGGCTTGGAGACCCAGTACTTC
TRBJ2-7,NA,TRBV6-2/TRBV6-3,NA,CASSYSRGVGSYEQYF,TGTGCCAGCAGTTACTCTCGAGGGGTAGGCTCCTACGAGCAGTACTTC
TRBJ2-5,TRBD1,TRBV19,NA,CASSPGQGIETQYF,TGTGCCAGTAGCCCGGGACAGGGGATAGAGACCCAGTACTTC
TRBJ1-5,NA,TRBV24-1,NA,CAPYKGGGNQPQHF,TGTGCCCCTTACAAGGGGGGTGGCAATCAGCCCCAGCATTTT
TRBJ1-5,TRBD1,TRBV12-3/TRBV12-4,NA,CASSLGQDLSNQPQHF,TGTGCCAGCAGTTTGGGACAGGACCTAAGCAATCAGCCCCAGCATTTT
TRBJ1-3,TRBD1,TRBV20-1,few,CSASQGAGNTIYF,TGCAGTGCTAGTCAGGGGGCCGGAAACACCATATATTTT
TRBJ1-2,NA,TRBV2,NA,CASSVITQANYGYTF,TGTGCCAGCAGTGTAATCACACAGGCTAACTATGGCTACACCTTC
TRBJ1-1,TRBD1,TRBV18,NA,CASSQDRDTEAFF,TGTGCCAGCTCACAGGACAGGGACACTGAAGCTTTCTTT